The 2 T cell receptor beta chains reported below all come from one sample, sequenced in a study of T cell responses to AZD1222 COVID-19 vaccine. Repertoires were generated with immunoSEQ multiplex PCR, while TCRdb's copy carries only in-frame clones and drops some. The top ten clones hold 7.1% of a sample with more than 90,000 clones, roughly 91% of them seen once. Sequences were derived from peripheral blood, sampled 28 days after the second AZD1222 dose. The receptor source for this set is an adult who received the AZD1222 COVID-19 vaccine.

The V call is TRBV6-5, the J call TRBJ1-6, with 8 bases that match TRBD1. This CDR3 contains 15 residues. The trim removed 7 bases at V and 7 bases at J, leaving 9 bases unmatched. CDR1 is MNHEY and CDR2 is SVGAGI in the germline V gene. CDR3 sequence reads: CASTRGGQGNSPLHF. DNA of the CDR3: TGTGCCAGCACCCGGGGTGGACAGGGCAATTCACCCCTCCACTTT.

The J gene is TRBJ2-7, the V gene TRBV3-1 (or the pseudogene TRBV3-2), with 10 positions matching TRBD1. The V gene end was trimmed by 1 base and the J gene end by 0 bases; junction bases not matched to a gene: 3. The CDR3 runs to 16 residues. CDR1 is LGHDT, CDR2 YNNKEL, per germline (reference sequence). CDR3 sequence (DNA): TGTGCCAGCAGCCAAGGGACAGGGGGGTTCTCCTACGAGCAGTACTTC. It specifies CASSQGTGGFSYEQYF.